This T cell receptor beta chain comes out of a study of siplizumab effects on memory and regulatory T cells. Clones were sequenced by immunoSEQ multiplex PCR, and TCRdb holds only the in-frame ones, with some missing. The repertoire holds 100,000 or so clones, with more than 85% as singletons. Note on this clone: Its specificity is not known.

With 5 bases removed from V and 0 bases from J, the gap between germline ends came to 8 bases. The CDR3 covers 14 residues. Germline CDR1 MNHEY, CDR2 SMNVEV (reference sequence). General study results and limits: No assignable naive or memory phenotype existed for roughly 75-95% of proliferating CD4+ or CD8+ clones.

The specimen sequenced was CD4+ T cells sorted from blood. This chain uses TRBV27 with TRBJ1-3; D is perhaps TRBD1 (6 bases). The sequence was obtained from a human donor in good health. Some clones in this sample may be carry-over from other donors' samples. CDR3 in DNA: TGTGCCAGCAGTCTCAGGGGCTCTGGAAACACCATATATTTT. Its translation: CASSLRGSGNTIYF.